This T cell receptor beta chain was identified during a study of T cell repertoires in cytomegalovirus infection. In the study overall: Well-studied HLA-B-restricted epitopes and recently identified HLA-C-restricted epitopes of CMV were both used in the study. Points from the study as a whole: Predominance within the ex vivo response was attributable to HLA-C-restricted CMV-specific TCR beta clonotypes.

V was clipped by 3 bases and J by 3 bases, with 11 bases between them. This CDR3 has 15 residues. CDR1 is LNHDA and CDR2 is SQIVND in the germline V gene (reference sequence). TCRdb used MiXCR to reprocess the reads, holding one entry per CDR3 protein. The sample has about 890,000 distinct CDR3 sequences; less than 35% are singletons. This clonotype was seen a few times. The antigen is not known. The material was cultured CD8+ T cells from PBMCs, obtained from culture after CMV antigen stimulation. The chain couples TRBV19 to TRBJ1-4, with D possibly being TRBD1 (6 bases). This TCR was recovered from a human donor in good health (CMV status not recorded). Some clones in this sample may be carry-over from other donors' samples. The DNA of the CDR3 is TGTGCCAGTAGTATCCGGGACACATCTAATGAAAAACTGTTTTTT. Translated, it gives CASSIRDTSNEKLFF.